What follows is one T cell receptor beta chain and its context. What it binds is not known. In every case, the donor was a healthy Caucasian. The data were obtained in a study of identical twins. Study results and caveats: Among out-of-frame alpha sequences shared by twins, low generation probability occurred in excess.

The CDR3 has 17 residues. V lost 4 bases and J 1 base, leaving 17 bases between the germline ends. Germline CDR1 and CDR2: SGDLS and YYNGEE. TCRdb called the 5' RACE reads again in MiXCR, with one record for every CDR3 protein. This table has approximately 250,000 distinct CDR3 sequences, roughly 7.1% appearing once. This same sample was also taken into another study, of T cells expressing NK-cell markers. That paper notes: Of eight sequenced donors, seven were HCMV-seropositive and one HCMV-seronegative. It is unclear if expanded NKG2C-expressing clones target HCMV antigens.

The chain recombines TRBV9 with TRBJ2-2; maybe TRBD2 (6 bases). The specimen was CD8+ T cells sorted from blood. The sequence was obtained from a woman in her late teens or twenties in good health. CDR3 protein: CASSSSYGGLNTGELFF. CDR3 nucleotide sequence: TGTGCCAGCAGCTCGAGTTATGGGGGGTTGAACACCGGGGAGCTGTTTTTT.